These 26 T cell receptor beta chains came from one sample sequenced in a study of shared clonotypes between healthy human individuals. The table came from immunoSEQ multiplex PCR; TCRdb's copy has only in-frame clones and leaves some out. Among 2 million to 2.5 million clones, 85% to 95% were seen once, and the ten largest hold 0.13%. The sequencing input was naive CD4+ T cells sorted from blood. Subset of the sample: CD45RA+ positively selected. All receptors derive from a young man in good health.

The V and J genes are TRBV4-1 and TRBJ1-4; tentatively, D is TRBD1 (6 bases). Germline loops: CDR1 MGHRA, CDR2 YSYEKL. Trimming took off 3 bases at V and 8 bases at J, with 19 bases between the two ends. The CDR3 has 16 residues. In DNA form, the CDR3 reads TGCGCCAGCAGCCAGCTTGACAGGACCCTTGGAGAAAAACTGTTTTTT. Residues: CASSQLDRTLGEKLFF.

For this clone: Other DNA sequences of this sample code for an identical CDR3. The chain carries TRBV5-1 and TRBJ2-5; maybe TRBD2 (5 bases). V gave up 0 bases and J gave up 5 bases, with 11 bases separating them. Germline CDR1 and CDR2: SGHRS and YFSETQ. This CDR3 is built from 14 residues. The CDR3 here is CASSLAGGSETQYF. The CDR3 DNA sequence: TGCGCCAGCAGCTTGGCCGGCGGGTCTGAGACCCAGTACTTC.

This sequence joins TRBV7-2 and TRBJ2-7; 9 bases are shared with TRBD1. CDR1 is SGHTA, CDR2 FQGNSA, per germline. The CDR3 loop spans 13 amino acids. The J segment lost 7 bases and the V segment lost 5 bases, leaving 6 bases of the junction unmatched. The CDR3 is CASSPPGTGEQYF. The CDR3 region has the DNA TGTGCCAGCAGCCCCCCCGGGACAGGGGAGCAGTACTTC.

V is TRBV7-9 and J is TRBJ2-6, with a tentative D call TRBD1 (6 bases). This CDR3 is 17 amino acids long. V lost 4 bases to trimming and J lost 1 base, with 14 bases between them. The germline gives CDR1 SEHNR, CDR2 FQNEAQ (reference sequence). CDR3: CASSSRQVLSGANVLTF. The CDR3 DNA is TGTGCCAGCAGCTCTCGACAGGTACTATCTGGGGCCAACGTCCTGACTTTC.

The genes are TRBV7-2 and TRBJ1-1, with unresolved D. The CDR3 extends over 13 amino acids. The V end was cut by 6 bases, the J end by 0 bases, with 8 bases between. In germline, CDR1 is SGHTA, CDR2 FQGNSA. CDR3: CASSPPMNTEAFF. The DNA of the CDR3 is TGTGCCAGCAGTCCTCCGATGAACACTGAAGCTTTCTTT.

Comments on this clone: At the DNA level, this CDR3 is encoded by other sequences in the same sample as well. The rearrangement joins TRBV30 to TRBJ1-1; D gene uncertain. Germline CDR1 reads GTSNPN; CDR2 reads SVGIG (reference sequence). The CDR3 covers 13 residues. V lost 0 bases to trimming and J lost 1 base, with 6 bases between them. CDR3 protein: CAWSVRRNTEAFF. The CDR3 DNA reads as TGTGCCTGGAGTGTAAGGAGGAACACTGAAGCTTTCTTT.

The chain employs TRBV5-6 and TRBJ2-5; no reliable D call. This CDR3 has 14 residues. From germline, CDR1 is SGHDT and CDR2 YYEEEE. V was cut by 3 bases and J by 1 base, with 10 bases left in between. As DNA, the CDR3 is TGTGCCAGCAGCTCGTTAAGGCTCCAAGAGACCCAGTACTTC. It is translated as CASSSLRLQETQYF. Full variable domain (missing parts from reference TRBV5-6 and TRBJ2-5): DAGVTQSPTHLIKTRGQQVTLRCSPKSGHDTVSWYQQALGQGPQFIFQYYEEEERQRGNFPDRFSGHQFPNYSSELNVNALLLGDSALYLCASSSLRLQETQYFGPGTRLLVL.

The CDR3 loop is CASSTGTGALNTGELFF. The DNA for the CDR3 is TGTGCCAGCAGCACAGGGACAGGGGCATTGAACACCGGGGAGCTGTTTTTT. This chain uses TRBV7-3 with TRBJ2-2, with TRBD1 matching 10 bases. J was trimmed by 1 base and V by 5 bases; bases with no gene match: 7. The CDR3 spans 17 residues. The germline V gene has CDR1 SGHTA and CDR2 FQGTGA.

This chain links TRBV18 with TRBJ1-2; D may be TRBD1 (5 bases). The germline V and J ends were trimmed by 5 bases and 6 bases, with 16 bases remaining between them. The germline V gene has CDR1 KGHSH and CDR2 LQKENI. CDR3 length equals 14 residues. CDR3 amino acids: CASSSGAGTNGYTF. The CDR3 nucleotides read TGTGCCAGCTCAAGCGGGGCTGGAACGAATGGCTACACCTTC.

This clone showed up just once. V gene TRBV18 combines with J gene TRBJ1-2; the D gene is possibly TRBD1 (5 bases). V was clipped by 1 base and J by 2 bases, with 8 bases between them. The germline V gene has CDR1 KGHSH and CDR2 LQKENI. The CDR3 extends over 14 amino acids. The CDR3 DNA is TGTGCCAGCTCACCACGGGACTGGAACTATGGCTACACCTTC. This sequence encodes CASSPRDWNYGYTF.

CDR3 in amino acids: CASTPGSGTGNYGYTF. CDR3 DNA sequence: TGTGCCAGCACGCCCGGTTCCGGGACAGGGAACTATGGCTACACCTTC. The chain is built from TRBV6-4 and TRBJ1-2; 9 bases are a match to TRBD1. There are 16 residues in the CDR3. V lost 7 bases to trimming and J lost 2 bases; unmatched junction nucleotides: 11. Germline V CDR1 and CDR2: MRHNA, SNTAGT.

The V gene is TRBV7-9, the J gene TRBJ1-2; TRBD1 is a possible D gene (5 bases). Germline values: CDR1 SEHNR, CDR2 FQNEAQ (reference sequence). The CDR3 consists of 14 residues. With 5 bases removed from V and 3 bases from J, the gap between germline ends came to 13 bases. The CDR3 bases are TGTGCCAGCAGCCCATTCGGGGGATACTATGGCTACACCTTC. The encoded protein is CASSPFGGYYGYTF.

The J gene is TRBJ1-1, the V gene TRBV6-1, with 9 bases identical to TRBD1. With V trimmed by 7 bases and J by 3 bases, 6 bases remained unmatched. The CDR3 runs 14 residues. The germline V gene has CDR1 MNHNS and CDR2 SASEGT. The CDR3 protein is CASTAQGAHTEAFF. The CDR3 coding sequence is TGTGCCAGCACTGCACAGGGGGCGCACACTGAAGCTTTCTTT.

J is TRBJ1-6 and V is TRBV6-7; a possible D gene is TRBD1 (5 bases). TRBV6-7 is an ORF; its function is uncertain. V was pared by 2 bases and J by 3 bases, with 26 bases between. This CDR3 comprises 21 residues. The CDR3 nucleotides are TGTGCCAGCAGTTACCCCAGGGACGGGACCGACGACTTTGTCTATAATTCACCCCTCCACTTT. The encoded protein is CASSYPRDGTDDFVYNSPLHF.

This clone occurred once. The J gene is TRBJ1-6, the V gene TRBV10-1, with a possible D match to TRBD1 (6 bases). Trimming stripped 5 bases from V and 6 bases from J, with 11 bases between. Germline CDR1 is WNHNN and CDR2 is SYGVQD (reference sequence). CDR3 length: 14 residues. CDR3 DNA sequence: TGCGCCAGCAGTACCGGGACACCTAATTCACCCCTCCACTTT. Protein product: CASSTGTPNSPLHF.

The rearrangement joins TRBV7-9 to TRBJ1-2; no firm D call. The CDR3 has 13 residues. Germline CDR1 SEHNR, CDR2 FQNEAQ (reference sequence). With 5 bases removed from V and 8 bases from J, the gap between germline ends came to 15 bases. The CDR3 coding sequence is TGTGCCAGCAGCCCAAGAGACGTAAAAGGCTACACCTTC. Amino acid sequence: CASSPRDVKGYTF.

The chain links TRBV7-9 to TRBJ1-4; 7 nucleotides align to TRBD1. The CDR3 contains 18 residues. CDR1 and CDR2 (germline): SEHNR, FQNEAQ (reference sequence). After removal of 4 bases from V and 0 bases from J, the junction contained 11 bases not matched to a gene. The CDR3 here is CASSYSGQSLATNEKLFF. CDR3 coding DNA: TGTGCCAGCAGCTACTCGGGACAGTCCCTTGCAACTAATGAAAAACTGTTTTTT.

The chain is built from TRBV5-1 and TRBJ2-3; no firm D call. The V gene's germline CDR1 is SGHRS and CDR2 YFSETQ. The CDR3 length is 14 residues. Between the trimmed V and J ends, which lost 2 bases and 2 bases, there was a span of 9 bases. CDR3 in amino acids: CASSFTTDTDTQYF. In DNA, the CDR3 is TGCGCCAGCAGCTTTACGACGGACACAGATACGCAGTATTTT.

This chain joins TRBV6-5 and TRBJ1-2; 8 nucleotides line up with TRBD1. Germline V gene lookup returns CDR1 MNHEY and CDR2 SVGAGI. V lost 6 bases, J lost 7 bases, and 7 bases stayed unmatched. The CDR3 is made up of 13 amino acids. CDR3 DNA sequence: TGTGCCAGCAGAAACAGGGGGGGTAGTGGCTACACCTTC. It codes for CASRNRGGSGYTF.

The CDR3 here is CASSSRSSNNEQFF. The CDR3 DNA reads as TGTGCCAGCAGTTCAAGGAGTAGCAACAATGAGCAGTTCTTC. This sequence joins TRBV6-5 and TRBJ2-1; D remains ambiguous. The V gene's germline CDR1 is MNHEY and CDR2 SVGAGI. The V gene lost 4 bases and the J gene lost 5 bases, with 12 bases spanning the gap. CDR3 length: 14 amino acids.

V and J are TRBV5-1 and TRBJ1-4; possible D gene TRBD1, 5 bases. Germline loops: CDR1 SGHRS, CDR2 YFSETQ. V shed 1 base and J shed 4 bases, with 8 bases lying between them. The CDR3 consists of 14 residues. DNA of the CDR3: TGCGCCAGCAGCTTGTGGGGGTTTAATGAAAAACTGTTTTTT. It yields the protein CASSLWGFNEKLFF.

This clone was detected once. The chain recombines TRBV19 with TRBJ1-1; possibly TRBD1 for D (6 bases). The germline CDR1 and CDR2 sequences are LNHDA and SQIVND (reference sequence). This CDR3 has 13 residues. Trimming took off 9 bases at V and 5 bases at J, with 16 bases between the two ends. The CDR3 loop is CASADSPGTEAFF. The CDR3 DNA follows: TGTGCCAGCGCGGACAGCCCCGGGACTGAAGCTTTCTTT. Looking up the rest from reference TRBV19 and TRBJ1-1 gives the full variable domain: DGGITQSPKYLFRKEGQNVTLSCEQNLNHDAMYWYRQDPGQGLRLIYYSQIVNDFQKGDIAEGYSVSREKKESFPLTVTSAQKNPTAFYLCASADSPGTEAFFGQGTRLTVV.

As concerns this clone: Different DNA sequences within this sample yield the same CDR3. V usage is TRBV6-5 and J usage is TRBJ1-1; D uncertain. V was cut by 5 bases and J by 0 bases, with 7 bases left in between. CDR3 length: 13 residues. CDR1 MNHEY and CDR2 SVGAGI come from the germline V gene. The CDR3 DNA follows: TGTGCCAGCAGTCCCGGCTTGAACACTGAAGCTTTCTTT. This encodes CASSPGLNTEAFF.

The chain joins TRBV6-5 to TRBJ1-6, with a weak D call TRBD1 (5 bases). This CDR3 has 15 amino acids. Looked up from germline, CDR1 is MNHEY and CDR2 is SVGAGI. V was pared by 2 bases and J by 14 bases, with 19 bases between. The CDR3 sequence is CASSYGGTKGKTLHF. CDR3 coding DNA: TGTGCCAGCAGTTACGGCGGGACTAAAGGGAAGACCCTCCACTTT.

This clone showed up just a few times. V is TRBV6-1 and J is TRBJ2-2; D is uncertain. Germline-derived CDR1 and CDR2 are MNHNS and SASEGT. The CDR3 is 12 residues long. V shed 3 bases and J shed 5 bases, with 4 bases lying between them. The CDR3 coding sequence is TGTGCCAGCAGTGACCGGACCGGGGAGCTGTTTTTT. The encoded protein is CASSDRTGELFF.

This clone has a single count. The V gene is TRBV5-1, the J gene TRBJ1-3; D is perhaps TRBD1 (5 bases). The V and J ends lost 7 bases and 4 bases respectively, with 30 bases between them. The germline gives CDR1 SGHRS, CDR2 YFSETQ. This CDR3 has 19 residues. CDR3 DNA sequence: TGCGCCAGCGCACGATCCGGCCCAGGCCCAGTGGGGGAAGGAAACACCATATATTTT. It is translated as CASARSGPGPVGEGNTIYF.